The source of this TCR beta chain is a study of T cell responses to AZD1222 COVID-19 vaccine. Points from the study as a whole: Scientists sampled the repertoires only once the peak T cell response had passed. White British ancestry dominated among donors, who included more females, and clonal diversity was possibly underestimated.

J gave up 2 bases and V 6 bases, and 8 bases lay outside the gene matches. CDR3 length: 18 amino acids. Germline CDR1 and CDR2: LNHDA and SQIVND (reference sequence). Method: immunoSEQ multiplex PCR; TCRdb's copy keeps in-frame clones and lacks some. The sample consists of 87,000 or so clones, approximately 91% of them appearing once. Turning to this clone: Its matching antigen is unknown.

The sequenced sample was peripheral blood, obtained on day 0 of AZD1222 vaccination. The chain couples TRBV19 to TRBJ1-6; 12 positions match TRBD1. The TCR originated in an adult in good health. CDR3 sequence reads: CASRDPGQGAAYNSPLHF. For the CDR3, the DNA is TGTGCCAGTAGGGATCCGGGACAGGGGGCCGCCTATAATTCACCCCTCCACTTT.